This T cell receptor (beta chain) stems from a study of sequential checkpoint blockade in melanoma. Study as a whole: Patients were randomized 1:1 to nivolumab-then-ipilimumab or ipilimumab-then-nivolumab first-line.

Sequencing was performed with immunoSEQ multiplex PCR; in TCRdb, only in-frame clones are kept and a portion is missing. The top ten clones hold about a tenth of a sample with 21,000 or so clones, roughly 80% of them seen once. Treatment specified: randomized to nivolumab then ipilimumab (arm A) or the reverse (arm B). CDR3 size: 13 residues. Germline V gene data show CDR1 as MDHEN and CDR2 as SYDVKM. V lost 8 bases and J lost 6; bases outside the gene matches: 8. The specimen was CD8+ T cells sorted from blood (inferred from file names), collected from a patient given nivolumab and ipilimumab in sequence. The genes are TRBV28 and TRBJ2-7; 9 bases are a match to TRBD1. This TCR was sampled from a human donor with melanoma. As DNA, the CDR3 is TGTGCCAGCGTGTTCGGGACAGGGAGCGAGCAGTACTTC. This encodes CASVFGTGSEQYF.